What follows is one T cell receptor (beta chain) and its context. What it recognizes is unknown. TCRdb keeps only in-frame clones here, not all; method: immunoSEQ multiplex PCR. Of 15,000 to 20,000 clones in the sample, roughly 80% were seen once. This record belongs to a study of graft-versus-host responses after intestinal transplantation. Overall study: Every recipient had anti-thymocyte globulin induction and approximately three years of tacrolimus plus steroids.

The V end lost 6 bases, the J end lost 13 bases, and 16 bases lay between the germline ends. The CDR3 length is 13 residues. The germline CDR1 and CDR2 sequences are MDHEN and SYDVKM. General study findings and limits: Peak levels of circulating GvH clones tracked with early post-transplant HvG declines. There were GvH clones found in recipient marrow, and some of them appeared first in ileum or blood.

Processing was applied to graft tissue in order to liberate intraepithelial and lamina propria lymphocytes. The sample was ileum tissue, taken 104 days after intestinal transplant. The sequence came from a human patient who received an intestinal transplant, so some T cells may come from the graft donor. This chain connects TRBV28 to TRBJ1-6; D not resolved. CDR3 loop: CASRLNWLQPLHF. The CDR3 bases are TGTGCCAGCAGGCTCAACTGGCTTCAGCCCCTCCACTTT.